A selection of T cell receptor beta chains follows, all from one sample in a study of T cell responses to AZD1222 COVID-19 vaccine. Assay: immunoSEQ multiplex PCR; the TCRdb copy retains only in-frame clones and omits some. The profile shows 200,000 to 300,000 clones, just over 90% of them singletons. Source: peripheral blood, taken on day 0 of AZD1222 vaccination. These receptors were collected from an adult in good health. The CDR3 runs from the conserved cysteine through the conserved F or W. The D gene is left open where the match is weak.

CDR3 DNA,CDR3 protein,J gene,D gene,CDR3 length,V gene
TGCGCCAGCAGCCAAACAGGGAGCAATGAAGCTTTCTTT,CASSQTGSNEAFF,TRBJ1-1,.,13,TRBV5-1
TGTGCCAGCAGCGAGGGGGCAGGGAGGGAAATGAACACTGAAGCTTTCTTT,CASSEGAGREMNTEAFF,TRBJ1-1,TRBD1,17,TRBV9
TGCGCCAGCAGCTTAAGGGACGCAAACTACGAGCAGTACTTC,CASSLRDANYEQYF,TRBJ2-7,.,14,TRBV5-1
TGTGCCAGCACCTATAACACTGAAGCTTTCTTT,CASTYNTEAFF,TRBJ1-1,.,11,TRBV2
TGTGCCAGCAGCTTAAGAGGGGCGGGAGAGGCCGGGGAGCTGTTTTTT,CASSLRGAGEAGELFF,TRBJ2-2,TRBD2,16,TRBV7-2
TGTGCCAGCAGCGTAGGCTCTACCTGGGGGAATGAGCAGTTCTTC,CASSVGSTWGNEQFF,TRBJ2-1,.,15,TRBV9
TGTGCCTGGAGTGTACGGGAAAACTATGGCTACACCTTC,CAWSVRENYGYTF,TRBJ1-2,.,13,TRBV30
TGTGCCAGCAGCTTAAAGCGGGGGTGGACAGATACGCAGTATTTT,CASSLKRGWTDTQYF,TRBJ2-3,TRBD2,15,TRBV11-1
TGTGCCAGCAGCCATCAGGGGGCTGGGGAAAAACTGTTTTTT,CASSHQGAGEKLFF,TRBJ1-4,TRBD1,14,TRBV27
TGCGCCAGCAGTTCAGGGGGCAGGGATACGCAGTATTTT,CASSSGGRDTQYF,TRBJ2-3,TRBD1,13,TRBV5-1
TGTGCCAGCAGTTTAGCGCGGGCCACTGAAGCTTTCTTT,CASSLARATEAFF,TRBJ1-1,.,13,TRBV12-3/TRBV12-4
TGTGCCAGCAGTTTAGGCATTAGGTTCACTCATTTCTTT,CASSLGIRFTHFF,TRBJ1-6,.,13,TRBV12-3/TRBV12-4